This TCR beta chain was obtained from a study of human T cells and chemical hapten exposure. Time point of the sample: patch test 2, 6 weeks after DPC sensitization. The treatment is: therapeutic diphenylcyclopropenone sensitization with weekly scalp DPC. There are many counts of this clonotype. Trimming pared 0 bases from V and 2 bases from J, leaving 14 bases between. This CDR3 contains 17 residues. Germline V lookup: CDR1 SGHTA, CDR2 FQGTGA. One entry per CDR3 protein, called by TCRdb with MiXCR from the RACE reads. Of just over 40,000 distinct CDR3 sequences in the sample, around 3.2% were seen once.

The clonotype was recovered from a man in his forties or fifties with alopecia areata. Some clones in this sample may be carry-over from other donors' samples. This material consisted of whole blood, taken in connection with sensitization to the hapten diphenylcyclopropenone (DPC). The J gene is TRBJ2-1, the V gene TRBV7-3; possibly TRBD2 for D (6 bases). CDR3 in DNA: TGTGCCAGCAGCTTAACGGGCGGGGACTTTACCTACAATGAGCAGTTCTTC. It specifies CASSLTGGDFTYNEQFF.